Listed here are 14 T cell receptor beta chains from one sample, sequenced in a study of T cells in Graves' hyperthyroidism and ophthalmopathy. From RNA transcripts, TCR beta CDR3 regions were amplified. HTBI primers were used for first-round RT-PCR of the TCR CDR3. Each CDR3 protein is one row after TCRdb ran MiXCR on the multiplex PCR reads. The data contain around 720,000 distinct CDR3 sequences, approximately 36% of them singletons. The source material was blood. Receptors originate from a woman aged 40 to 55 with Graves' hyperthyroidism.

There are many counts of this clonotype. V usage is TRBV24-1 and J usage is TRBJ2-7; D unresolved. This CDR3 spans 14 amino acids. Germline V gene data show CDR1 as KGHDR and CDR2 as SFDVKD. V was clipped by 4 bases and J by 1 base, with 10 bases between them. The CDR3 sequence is CATSDASRSYEQYF. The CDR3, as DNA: TGTGCCACCAGTGACGCCTCAAGATCCTACGAGCAGTACTTC.

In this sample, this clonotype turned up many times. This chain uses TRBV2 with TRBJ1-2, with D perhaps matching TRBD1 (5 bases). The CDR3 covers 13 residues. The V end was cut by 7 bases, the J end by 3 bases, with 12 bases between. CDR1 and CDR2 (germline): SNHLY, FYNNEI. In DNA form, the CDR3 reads TGTGCCAGCATTCCAGGGTTTGACTATGGCTACACCTTC. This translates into CASIPGFDYGYTF.

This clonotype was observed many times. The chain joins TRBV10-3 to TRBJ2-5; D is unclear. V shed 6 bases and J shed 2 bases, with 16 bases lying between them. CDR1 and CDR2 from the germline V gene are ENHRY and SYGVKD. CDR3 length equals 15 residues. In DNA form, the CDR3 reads TGTGCCATCAGCACGAGCCTGGAGCGACAAGAGACCCAGTACTTC. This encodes CAISTSLERQETQYF.

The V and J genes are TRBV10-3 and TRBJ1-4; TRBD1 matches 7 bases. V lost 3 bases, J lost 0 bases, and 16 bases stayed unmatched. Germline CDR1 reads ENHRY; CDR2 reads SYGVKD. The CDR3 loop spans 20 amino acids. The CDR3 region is CAISDRRQGGYEATNEKLFF. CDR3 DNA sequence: TGTGCCATCAGTGACCGCCGACAGGGAGGGTACGAAGCAACTAATGAAAAACTGTTTTTT.

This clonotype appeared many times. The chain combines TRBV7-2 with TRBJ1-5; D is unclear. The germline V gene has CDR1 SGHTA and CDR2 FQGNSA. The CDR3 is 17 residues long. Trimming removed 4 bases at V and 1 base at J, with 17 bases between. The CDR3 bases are TGTGCCAGCAGCTCGACCTCAGTCAGCACAAGCAATCAGCCCCAGCATTTT. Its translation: CASSSTSVSTSNQPQHF.

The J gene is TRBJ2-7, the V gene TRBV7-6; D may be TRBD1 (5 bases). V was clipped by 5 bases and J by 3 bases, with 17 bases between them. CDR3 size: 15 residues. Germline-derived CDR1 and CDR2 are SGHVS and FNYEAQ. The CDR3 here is CASSSETALNYEQYF. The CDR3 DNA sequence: TGTGCCAGCAGCAGTGAGACAGCATTAAACTACGAGCAGTACTTC.

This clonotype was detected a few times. CDR3 in amino acids: CASSYKVLGQGSAYEQYF. CDR3 nucleotides: TGTGCCAGCAGCTATAAGGTTCTCGGACAGGGGTCCGCCTACGAGCAGTACTTC. The J gene is TRBJ2-7, the V gene TRBV7-9; 9 bases are a match to TRBD1. Germline V gene data show CDR1 as SEHNR and CDR2 as FQNEAQ (reference sequence). V gave up 4 bases and J gave up 2 bases; unmatched junction bases: 15. This CDR3 contains 18 residues.

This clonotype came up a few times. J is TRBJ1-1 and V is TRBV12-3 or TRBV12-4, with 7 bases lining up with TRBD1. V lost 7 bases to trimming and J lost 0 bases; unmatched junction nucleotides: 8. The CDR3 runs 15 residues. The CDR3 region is CASIGQGTVNTEAFF. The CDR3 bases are TGTGCCAGCATAGGGCAGGGGACAGTGAACACTGAAGCTTTCTTT.

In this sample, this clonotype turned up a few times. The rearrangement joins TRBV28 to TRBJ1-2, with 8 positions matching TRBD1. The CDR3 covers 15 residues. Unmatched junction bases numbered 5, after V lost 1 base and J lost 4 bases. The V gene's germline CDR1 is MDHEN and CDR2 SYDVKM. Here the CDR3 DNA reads TGTGCCAGCAGTTTATCCGTCGGACAGGGCTATGGCTACACCTTC. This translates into CASSLSVGQGYGYTF.

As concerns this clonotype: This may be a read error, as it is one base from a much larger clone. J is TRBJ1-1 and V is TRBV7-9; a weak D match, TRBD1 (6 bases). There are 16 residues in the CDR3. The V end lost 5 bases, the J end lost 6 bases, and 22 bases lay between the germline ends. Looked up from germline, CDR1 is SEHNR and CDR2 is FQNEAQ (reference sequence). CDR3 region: CASSTHRTVENAEAFF. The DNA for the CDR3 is TGTGCCAGCAGCACCCACCGGACAGTAGAAAACGCTGAAGCTTTCTTT. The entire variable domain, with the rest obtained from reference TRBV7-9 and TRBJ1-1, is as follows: DTGVSQNPRHKITKRGQNVTFRCDPISEHNRLYWYRQTLGQGPEFLTYFQNEAQLEKSRLLSDRFSAERPKGSFSTLEIQRTEQGDSAMYLCASSTHRTVENAEAFFGQGTRLTVV.

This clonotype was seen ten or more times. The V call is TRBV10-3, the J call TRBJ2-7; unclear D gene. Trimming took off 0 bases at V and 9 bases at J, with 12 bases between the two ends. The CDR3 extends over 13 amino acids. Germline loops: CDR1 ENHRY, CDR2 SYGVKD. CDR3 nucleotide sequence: TGTGCCATCAGTGAGTCTTTTTTCCGTCGGCAGTACTTC. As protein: CAISESFFRRQYF.

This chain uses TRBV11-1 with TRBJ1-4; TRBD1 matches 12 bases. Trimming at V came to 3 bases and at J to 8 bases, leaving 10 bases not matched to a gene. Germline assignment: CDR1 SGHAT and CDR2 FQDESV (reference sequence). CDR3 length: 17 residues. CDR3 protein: CASSFSPEGQGAEKLFF. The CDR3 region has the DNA TGTGCCAGCAGCTTTAGCCCCGAGGGACAGGGGGCAGAAAAACTGTTTTTT.

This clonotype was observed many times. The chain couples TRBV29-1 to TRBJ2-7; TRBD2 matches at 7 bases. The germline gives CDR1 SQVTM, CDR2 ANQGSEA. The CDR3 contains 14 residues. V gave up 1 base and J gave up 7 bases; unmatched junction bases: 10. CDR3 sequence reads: CSVEVGRDSGEQYF. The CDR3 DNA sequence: TGCAGCGTTGAAGTGGGGCGAGATAGCGGGGAGCAGTACTTC.

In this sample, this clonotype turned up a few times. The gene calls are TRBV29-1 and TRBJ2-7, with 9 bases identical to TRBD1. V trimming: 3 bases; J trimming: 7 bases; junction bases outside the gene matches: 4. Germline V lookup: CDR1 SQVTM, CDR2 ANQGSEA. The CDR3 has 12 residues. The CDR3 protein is CSVDNRGLEQYF. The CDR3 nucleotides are TGCAGCGTTGATAACAGGGGGCTAGAGCAGTACTTC.